These 27 T cell receptor beta chains came from one sample sequenced in a study of shared clonotypes between healthy human individuals. The data were produced by immunoSEQ multiplex PCR, yet TCRdb's version contains in-frame clones alone and is incomplete. The table includes about 490,000 clones, around 73% detected once. The sequenced material came from PBMCs. These receptors came from a woman in her thirties or forties in good health. Some clones in this sample may be carry-over from other donors' samples.

The chain uses TRBV28 and TRBJ1-1; possibly TRBD1 for D (5 bases). From germline, CDR1 is MDHEN and CDR2 SYDVKM. This CDR3 has 16 amino acids. Trimming cost V 5 bases and J 1 base, with 17 bases left between them. CDR3 sequence (DNA): TGTGCCAGCAGTCCTCGACGGGGACGAAGGAACACTGAAGCTTTCTTT. Translating gives CASSPRRGRRNTEAFF.

This chain joins TRBV19 and TRBJ2-3; 15 bases fit TRBD2. Losses at the gene ends were 6 bases for V and 6 bases for J; bases not matched to a gene: 7. Germline lookup yields CDR1 LNHDA and CDR2 SQIVND (reference sequence). The CDR3 consists of 16 residues. CDR3 residues: CASSPGLAGGHDTQYF. CDR3 nucleotides: TGTGCCAGTAGCCCGGGACTAGCGGGAGGCCATGATACGCAGTATTTT.

The genes are TRBV19 and TRBJ2-5; 7 nucleotides line up with TRBD2. This CDR3 spans 17 amino acids. Germline V CDR1 and CDR2: LNHDA, SQIVND (reference sequence). J lost 1 base, V lost 3 bases, and 11 bases had no gene match. CDR3 coding DNA: TGTGCCAGTAGTATTAGGACTAGTGATCACTCCCAAGAGACCCAGTACTTC. This translates into CASSIRTSDHSQETQYF.

Concerning this clone: The sample holds other DNA sequences that translate to the same CDR3. The chain carries TRBV5-1 and TRBJ2-5, with TRBD1 matching over 9 bases. The CDR3 length is 14 residues. V shed 0 bases, J shed 5 bases, and the junction held 2 bases outside the gene matches. The V gene's germline CDR1 is SGHRS and CDR2 YFSETQ. The DNA for the CDR3 is TGCGCCAGCAGCTTGGACAGGGGGCGTGAGACCCAGTACTTC. Translation gives CASSLDRGRETQYF.

The chain couples TRBV19 to TRBJ1-4; 9 positions agree with TRBD1. V shed 1 base and J 8 bases; nucleotides not matched to a gene: 8. CDR1 is LNHDA and CDR2 is SQIVND in the germline V gene (reference sequence). The CDR3 has 16 amino acids. CDR3 bases: TGTGCCAGTAGTATAGCGAAGACAGGGGGATTGGAAAAACTGTTTTTT. Residues: CASSIAKTGGLEKLFF.

With regard to this clone: Other DNA sequences within the sample encode an identical CDR3. CDR3 sequence reads: CASSGQGNYGYTF. In nucleotides, the CDR3 is TGTGCCAGCAGTGGACAGGGCAACTATGGCTACACCTTC. The rearrangement uses TRBV2 and TRBJ1-2; 7 bases are shared with TRBD1. Germline lookup yields CDR1 SNHLY and CDR2 FYNNEI. The CDR3 has 13 amino acids. The J segment lost 2 bases and the V segment lost 4 bases, leaving 1 base of the junction unmatched.

Comments on this clone: A read error may account for a junction end that differs from germline. The V and J genes are TRBV5-6 and TRBJ1-4; D is possibly TRBD1 (6 bases). Germline assignment: CDR1 SGHDT and CDR2 YYEEEE. This CDR3 has 19 residues. In nucleotides, the CDR3 is TGTGCCAGCGGCTTGGCCGGGGGGGGCGCTCCCACAACTAATGAAAAACTGTTTTTT. The encoded protein is CASGLAGGGAPTTNEKLFF. Combining the CDR3 with reference TRBV5-6 and TRBJ1-4 gives the whole variable domain DAGVTQSPTHLIKTRGQQVTLRCSPKSGHDTVSWYQQALGQGPQFIFQYYEEEERQRGNFPDRFSGHQFPNYSSELNVNALLLGDSALYLCASGLAGGGAPTTNEKLFFGSGTQLSVL.

Written as DNA, the CDR3 is TGTGCCACCCGCAGTCTGGGATCTGGAAACACCATATATTTT. Encoded protein: CATRSLGSGNTIYF. The chain employs TRBV28 and TRBJ1-3, with D hard to call. Germline V gene data show CDR1 as MDHEN and CDR2 as SYDVKM. V lost 10 bases and J 1 base, leaving 14 bases between the germline ends. This CDR3 is 14 amino acids long.

The chain joins TRBV6-4 to TRBJ2-7; D possibly corresponds to TRBD2 (5 bases). This CDR3 region has 14 residues. The V and J ends lost 4 bases and 3 bases respectively, with 13 bases between them. Germline lookup yields CDR1 MRHNA and CDR2 SNTAGT. The DNA of the CDR3 is TGTGCCAGCAGTGGGGAGTGGAATGTCTACGAGCAGTACTTC. Its protein product is CASSGEWNVYEQYF.

A remark on this clone: A far larger clone is a single base away, which makes a read error likely. V gene TRBV30 combines with J gene TRBJ2-1; D unresolved. The length of the CDR3 is 12 residues. In germline, CDR1 is GTSNPN, CDR2 SVGIG (reference sequence). The ends were cut back, 2 bases at V and 9 bases at J, with 11 bases in the middle. CDR3 DNA: TGTGCCTGGAGTTACACGAGCCCTGAGCAGTTCTTC. It specifies CAWSYTSPEQFF.

The chain joins TRBV29-1 to TRBJ1-1; D not resolved. V gave up 6 bases and J gave up 4 bases, with 18 bases separating them. Germline CDR1 reads SQVTM; CDR2 reads ANQGSEA. This CDR3 is built from 14 residues. CDR3 amino acids: CSVGTLGPGTEAFF. Written as DNA, the CDR3 is TGCAGCGTCGGTACCCTCGGACCCGGCACTGAAGCTTTCTTT.

The rearrangement uses TRBV14 and TRBJ2-1; D ambiguous. From germline, CDR1 is SGHDN and CDR2 FVKESK. The length of the CDR3 is 13 residues. V lost 0 bases, J lost 4 bases, and 4 bases lay in between. The CDR3 DNA is TGTGCCAGCAGCCAAGAACTATACAATGAGCAGTTCTTC. It specifies CASSQELYNEQFF.

This chain uses TRBV6-6 with TRBJ2-5; D unclear. The end of the DNA fits TRBJ2-7 better, so the J call may be wrong. The V gene's germline CDR1 is MNHNY and CDR2 SVGAGI (reference sequence). The CDR3 loop spans 13 amino acids. In DNA, the CDR3 is TGTGCCAGCAGTTATCGGGCCAGCTACGAGCAGTACTTC. As protein: CASSYRASYEQYF.

The gene calls are TRBV6-6 and TRBJ2-1; unclear D gene. The CDR3 is made up of 13 amino acids. V lost 3 bases and J lost 8, with 11 bases in between. Germline-derived CDR1 and CDR2 are MNHNY and SVGAGI (reference sequence). The CDR3 sequence: CASSYTRLYEQFF. The CDR3 coding sequence is TGTGCCAGCAGTTATACCAGGCTCTATGAGCAGTTCTTC.

The chain couples TRBV28 to TRBJ2-5, with D unresolved. The CDR3 runs to 13 residues. Germline V CDR1 and CDR2: MDHEN, SYDVKM. V was cut by 6 bases and J by 1 base, with 9 bases left in between. The CDR3 coding sequence is TGTGCCAGCAGACAAAACGGCCAAGAGACCCAGTACTTC. Protein product: CASRQNGQETQYF. Using reference TRBV28 and TRBJ2-5 for the parts outside the CDR3, the full variable domain is DVKVTQSSRYLVKRTGEKVFLECVQDMDHENMFWYRQDPGLGLRLIYFSYDVKMKEKGDIPEGYSVSREKKERFSLILESASTNQTSMYLCASRQNGQETQYFGPGTRLLVL.

V usage is TRBV27 and J usage is TRBJ2-1; D might be TRBD2 (5 bases). The V and J ends lost 4 bases and 10 bases respectively, with 23 bases between them. Germline V lookup: CDR1 MNHEY, CDR2 SMNVEV (reference sequence). The CDR3 contains 16 residues. The CDR3 region has the DNA TGTGCCAGCAGTTCCACACTAGGAGTCGTAATAGGGGAGCAGTTCTTC. This codes for CASSSTLGVVIGEQFF.

The V gene is TRBV10-2, the J gene TRBJ2-7; 13 nucleotides match TRBD2. The J segment lost 12 bases and the V segment lost 7 bases, leaving 15 bases of the junction unmatched. Germline CDR1 and CDR2: WSHSY and SAAADI. The CDR3 has 15 amino acids. CDR3 region: CASTPSGLAGDQGYF. The CDR3 DNA is TGCGCCAGCACCCCGAGTGGACTAGCGGGAGATCAGGGGTACTTC.

This clone has a single count. The V and J genes are TRBV6-1 and TRBJ2-1, with D unresolved. Trimming stripped 3 bases from V and 3 bases from J, with 15 bases between. Germline loops: CDR1 MNHNS, CDR2 SASEGT. The CDR3 has 16 amino acids. The CDR3 protein is CASSEPGLQFYNEQFF. In nucleotides, the CDR3 is TGTGCCAGCAGTGAGCCGGGCCTCCAATTCTACAATGAGCAGTTCTTC.

The chain recombines TRBV18 with TRBJ2-3; D possibly corresponds to TRBD2 (5 bases). Germline V gene lookup returns CDR1 KGHSH and CDR2 LQKENI. Trimming left V 4 bases short and J 6 bases short, with 17 bases between. This CDR3 is built from 15 residues. The chain's CDR3 is CASSLSKGAMDTQYF. In DNA, the CDR3 is TGTGCCAGCTCACTTTCCAAGGGAGCGATGGATACGCAGTATTTT.

The rearrangement uses TRBV4-3 and TRBJ1-2, with 9 positions matching TRBD1. The CDR3 consists of 15 residues. Germline lookup yields CDR1 LGHNA and CDR2 YSLEER. V was clipped by 3 bases and J by 4 bases; unmatched bases: 6. In DNA form, the CDR3 reads TGCGCCAGCAGCCAGGGACAGGGCGACTCCTATGGCTACACCTTC. Translation: CASSQGQGDSYGYTF.

The V call is TRBV5-6, the J call TRBJ1-3; D may be TRBD1 (6 bases). Per germline, CDR1 SGHDT and CDR2 YYEEEE. V was clipped by 4 bases and J by 4 bases, with 6 bases between them. The CDR3 has 12 amino acids. CDR3 bases: TGTGCCAGCAGCGGACAGGGAAACACCATATATTTT. It codes for CASSGQGNTIYF.

This clone was detected only once. Possible read error: a much larger clone is one base away. This chain uses TRBV7-8 with TRBJ2-7; 9 bases match TRBD2. Germline CDR1 reads SGHVS; CDR2 reads FQNEAQ. The CDR3 runs 14 residues. Here the CDR3 reads CTSSRGRASYEQYF. The CDR3 DNA reads as TGTACCAGCAGCCGCGGGAGGGCCTCCTACGAGCAGTACTTC.

This clone was found a few times. This CDR3 is CASSEWGSSGNTIYF. DNA for the CDR3: TGTGCCAGCAGTGAATGGGGCAGCTCTGGAAACACCATATATTTT. This chain joins TRBV2 and TRBJ1-3, with D possibly matching TRBD1 (5 bases). Trimming cost V 2 bases and J 0 bases, with 8 bases left between them. The CDR3 totals 15 residues. Germline values: CDR1 SNHLY, CDR2 FYNNEI.

A note on this clone: This specimen includes other DNA sequences encoding the same CDR3. The chain links TRBV7-3 to TRBJ2-3; unclear D gene. V lost 3 bases, J lost 1 base, and 5 bases lay in between. The CDR3 consists of 13 residues. The germline CDR1 and CDR2 sequences are SGHTA and FQGTGA. The DNA of the CDR3 is TGTGCCAGCAGCTTTAGGGGCACAGATACGCAGTATTTT. This codes for CASSFRGTDTQYF.

This chain connects TRBV11-2 to TRBJ1-1, with D possibly TRBD1 on 6 matching bases. CDR1 is SGHAT and CDR2 is FQNNGV in the germline V gene. The CDR3 covers 14 residues. Trimming removed 1 base at V and 5 bases at J, with 11 bases between. CDR3 nucleotides: TGTGCCAGCAGCTTAGGGGGGGGCCGTACTGAAGCTTTCTTT. This codes for CASSLGGGRTEAFF.

A note on this clone: With a much larger clone just one base away, this may be a read error. The rearrangement uses TRBV30 and TRBJ2-3; D perhaps matches TRBD2 (5 bases). V lost 4 bases, J lost 0 bases, and 5 bases lay in between. This CDR3 is 12 amino acids long. CDR1 is GTSNPN, CDR2 SVGIG, per germline (reference sequence). CDR3 bases: TGTGCCTGGACTAGCAGCACAGATACGCAGTATTTT. Encoded protein: CAWTSSTDTQYF.

Comment on this clone: The junction shows a germline mismatch at one end, possibly a read error. This sequence joins TRBV5-3 and TRBJ2-7; D might be TRBD1 (5 bases). TRBV5-3 is flagged as an ORF with uncertain function. The CDR3 extends over 14 amino acids. The CDR3 here is CASSLVGQACEQYF. The CDR3, as DNA: TGTGCCAGCAGCTTGGTTGGACAAGCCTGCGAGCAGTACTTC.